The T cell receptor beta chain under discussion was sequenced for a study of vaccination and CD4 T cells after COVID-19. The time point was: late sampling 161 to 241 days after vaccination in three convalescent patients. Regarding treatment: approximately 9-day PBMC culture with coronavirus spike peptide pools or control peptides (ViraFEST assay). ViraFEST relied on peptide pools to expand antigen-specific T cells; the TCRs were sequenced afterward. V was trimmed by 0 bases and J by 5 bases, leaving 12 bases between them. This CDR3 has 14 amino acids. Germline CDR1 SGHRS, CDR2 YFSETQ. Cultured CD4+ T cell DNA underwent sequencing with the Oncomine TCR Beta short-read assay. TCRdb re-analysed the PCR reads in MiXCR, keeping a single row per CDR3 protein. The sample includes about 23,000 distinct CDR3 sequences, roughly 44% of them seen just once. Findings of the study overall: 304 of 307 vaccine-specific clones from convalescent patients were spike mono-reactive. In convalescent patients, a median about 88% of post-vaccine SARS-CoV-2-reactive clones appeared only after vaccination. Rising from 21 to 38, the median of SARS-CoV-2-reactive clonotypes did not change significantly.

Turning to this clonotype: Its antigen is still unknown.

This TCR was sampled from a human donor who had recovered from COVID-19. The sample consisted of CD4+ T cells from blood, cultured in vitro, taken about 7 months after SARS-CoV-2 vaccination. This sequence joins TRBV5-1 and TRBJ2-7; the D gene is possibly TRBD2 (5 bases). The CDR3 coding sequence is TGCGCCAGCAGCTTGGCTGCGGGTTTCCACGAGCAGTACTTC. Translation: CASSLAAGFHEQYF.